This TCR beta chain is drawn from a study of cytotoxic CD8 clonotypes in ibrutinib-treated CLL. Study as a whole: IGHV unmutated 17 to 18; relapsed/refractory 11; treatment-naive some 16.

Data came from immunoSEQ multiplex PCR; TCRdb stores just in-frame clones and leaves some out. The repertoire holds more than 110,000 clones, approximately 90% seen once, with approximately 10% in the top ten. Roughly 2 micrograms of genomic DNA, which was extracted from cryopreserved PBMCs, served as the material used for the TCR beta libraries. CDR1 and CDR2 (germline): MNHEY, SVGAGI. Trimming removed 7 bases from V and 0 bases from J; junction bases left unmatched: 6. This CDR3 comprises 15 residues. The V and J genes are TRBV6-5 and TRBJ2-1, with 7 nucleotides matching TRBD1. The source of this sequence is a human donor with chronic lymphocytic leukemia. The source material was PBMCs, sampled after 12 months of ibrutinib treatment. CDR3 loop: CASTGDSSSYNEQFF. Written as DNA, the CDR3 is TGTGCCAGCACCGGGGACAGCAGCTCCTACAATGAGCAGTTCTTC.